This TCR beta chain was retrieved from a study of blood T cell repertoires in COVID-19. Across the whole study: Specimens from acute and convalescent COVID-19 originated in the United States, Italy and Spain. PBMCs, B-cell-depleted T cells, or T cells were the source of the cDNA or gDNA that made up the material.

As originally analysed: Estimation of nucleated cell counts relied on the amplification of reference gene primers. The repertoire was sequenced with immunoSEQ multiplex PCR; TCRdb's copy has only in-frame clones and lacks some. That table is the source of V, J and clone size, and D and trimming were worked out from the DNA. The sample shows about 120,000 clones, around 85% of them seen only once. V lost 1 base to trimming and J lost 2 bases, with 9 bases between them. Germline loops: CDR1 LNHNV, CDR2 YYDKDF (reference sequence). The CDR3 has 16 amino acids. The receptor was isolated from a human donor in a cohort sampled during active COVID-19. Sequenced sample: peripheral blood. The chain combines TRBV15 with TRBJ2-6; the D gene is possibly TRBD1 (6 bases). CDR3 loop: CATSRVAGAGANVLTF. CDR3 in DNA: TGTGCCACCAGCAGAGTAGCAGGGGCTGGGGCCAACGTCCTGACTTTC.